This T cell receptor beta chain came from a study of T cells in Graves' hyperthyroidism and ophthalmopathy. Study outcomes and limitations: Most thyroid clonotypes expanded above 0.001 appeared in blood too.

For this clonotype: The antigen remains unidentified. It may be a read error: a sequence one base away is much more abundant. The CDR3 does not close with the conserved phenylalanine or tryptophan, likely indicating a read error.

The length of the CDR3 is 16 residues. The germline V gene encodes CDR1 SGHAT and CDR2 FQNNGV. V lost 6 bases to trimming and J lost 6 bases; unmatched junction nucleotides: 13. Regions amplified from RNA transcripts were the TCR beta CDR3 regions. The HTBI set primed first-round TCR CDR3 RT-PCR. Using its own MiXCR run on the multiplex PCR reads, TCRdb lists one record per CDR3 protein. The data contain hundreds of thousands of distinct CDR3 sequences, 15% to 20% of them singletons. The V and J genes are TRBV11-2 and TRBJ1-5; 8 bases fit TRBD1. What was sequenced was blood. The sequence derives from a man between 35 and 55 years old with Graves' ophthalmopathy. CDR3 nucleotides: TGTGCCAGCAGTTTTCAATCGACAGGGGTGGCTCAGCCCCAGCATCTT. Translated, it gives CASSFQSTGVAQPQHL.